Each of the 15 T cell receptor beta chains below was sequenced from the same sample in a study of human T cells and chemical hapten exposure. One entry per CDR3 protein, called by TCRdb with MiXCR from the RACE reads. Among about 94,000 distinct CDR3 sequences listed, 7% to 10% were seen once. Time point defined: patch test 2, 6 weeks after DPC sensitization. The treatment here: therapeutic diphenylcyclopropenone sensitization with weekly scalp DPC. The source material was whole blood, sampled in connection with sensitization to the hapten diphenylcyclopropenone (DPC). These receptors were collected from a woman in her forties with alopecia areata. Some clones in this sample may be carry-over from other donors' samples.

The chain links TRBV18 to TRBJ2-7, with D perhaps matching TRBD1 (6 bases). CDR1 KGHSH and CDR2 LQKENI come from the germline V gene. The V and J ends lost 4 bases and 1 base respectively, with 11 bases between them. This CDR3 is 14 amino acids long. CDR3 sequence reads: CASSRDTYSYEQYF. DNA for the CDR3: TGTGCCAGCTCACGGGACACCTATTCCTACGAGCAGTACTTC.

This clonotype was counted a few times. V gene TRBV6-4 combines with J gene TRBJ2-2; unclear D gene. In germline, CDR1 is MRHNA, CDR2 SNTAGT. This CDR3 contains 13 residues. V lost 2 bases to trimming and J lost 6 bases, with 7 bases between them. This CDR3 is CASSDRESGELFF. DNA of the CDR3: TGTGCCAGCAGTGACAGGGAATCCGGGGAGCTGTTTTTT.

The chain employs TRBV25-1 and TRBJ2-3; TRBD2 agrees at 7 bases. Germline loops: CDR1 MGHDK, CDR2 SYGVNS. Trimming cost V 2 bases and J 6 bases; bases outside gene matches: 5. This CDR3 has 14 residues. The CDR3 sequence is CASSETRLADTQYF. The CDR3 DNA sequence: TGTGCCAGCAGTGAAACCCGACTAGCTGATACGCAGTATTTT.

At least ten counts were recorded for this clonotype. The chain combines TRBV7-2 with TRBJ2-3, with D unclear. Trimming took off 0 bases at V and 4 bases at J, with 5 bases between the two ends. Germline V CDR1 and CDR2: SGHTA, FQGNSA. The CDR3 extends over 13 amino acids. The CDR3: CASSLAKADTQYF. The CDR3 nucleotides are TGTGCCAGCAGCTTAGCGAAGGCAGATACGCAGTATTTT.

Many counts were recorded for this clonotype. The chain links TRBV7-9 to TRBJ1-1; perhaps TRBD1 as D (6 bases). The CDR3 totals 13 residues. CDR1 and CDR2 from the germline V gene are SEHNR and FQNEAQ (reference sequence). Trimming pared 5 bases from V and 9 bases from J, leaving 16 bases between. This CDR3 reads CASSAESGTKAFF. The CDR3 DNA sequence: TGTGCCAGCAGCGCCGAATCCGGGACAAAAGCTTTCTTT.

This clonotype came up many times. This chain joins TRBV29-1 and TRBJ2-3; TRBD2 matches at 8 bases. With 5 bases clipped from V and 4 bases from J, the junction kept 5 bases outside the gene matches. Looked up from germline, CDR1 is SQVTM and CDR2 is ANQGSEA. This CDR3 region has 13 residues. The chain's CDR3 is CSVRPGGADTQYF. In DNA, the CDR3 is TGCAGCGTTAGGCCGGGGGGGGCAGATACGCAGTATTTT.

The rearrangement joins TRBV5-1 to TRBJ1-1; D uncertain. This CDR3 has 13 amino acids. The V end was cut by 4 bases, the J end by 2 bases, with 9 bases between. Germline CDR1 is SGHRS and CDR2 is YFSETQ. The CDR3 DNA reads TGCGCCAGCAGCCCTTTGGCCAACACTGAAGCTTTCTTT. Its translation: CASSPLANTEAFF.

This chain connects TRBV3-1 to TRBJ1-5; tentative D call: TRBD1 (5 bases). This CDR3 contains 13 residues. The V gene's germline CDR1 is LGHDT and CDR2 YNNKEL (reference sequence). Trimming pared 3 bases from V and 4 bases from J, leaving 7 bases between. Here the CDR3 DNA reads TGTGCCAGCAGCCAGTCAGGGAATCAGCCCCAGCATTTT. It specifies CASSQSGNQPQHF.

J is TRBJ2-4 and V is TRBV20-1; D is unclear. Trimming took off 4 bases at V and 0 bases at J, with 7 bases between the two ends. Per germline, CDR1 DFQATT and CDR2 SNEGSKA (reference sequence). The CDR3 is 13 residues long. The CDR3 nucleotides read TGCAGTGCTATAAAACTAGCCAAAAACATTCAGTACTTC. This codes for CSAIKLAKNIQYF.

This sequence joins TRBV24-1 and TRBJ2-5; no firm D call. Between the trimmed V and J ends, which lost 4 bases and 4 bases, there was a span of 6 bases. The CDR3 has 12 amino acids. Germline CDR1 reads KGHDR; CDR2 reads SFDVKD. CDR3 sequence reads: CATSDWRETQYF. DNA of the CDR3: TGTGCCACCAGTGACTGGAGAGAGACCCAGTACTTC.

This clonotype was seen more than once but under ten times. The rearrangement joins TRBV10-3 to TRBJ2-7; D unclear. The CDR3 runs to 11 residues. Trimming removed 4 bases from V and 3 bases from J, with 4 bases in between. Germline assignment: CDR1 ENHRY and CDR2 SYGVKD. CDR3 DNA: TGTGCCATCAGTGCTAGCTACGAGCAGTACTTC. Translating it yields CAISASYEQYF.

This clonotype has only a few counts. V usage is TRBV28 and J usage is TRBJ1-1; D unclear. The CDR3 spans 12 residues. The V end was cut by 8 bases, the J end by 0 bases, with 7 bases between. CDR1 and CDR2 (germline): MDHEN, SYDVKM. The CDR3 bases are TGTGCCAGCCAAATCATGAACACTGAAGCTTTCTTT. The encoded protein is CASQIMNTEAFF.

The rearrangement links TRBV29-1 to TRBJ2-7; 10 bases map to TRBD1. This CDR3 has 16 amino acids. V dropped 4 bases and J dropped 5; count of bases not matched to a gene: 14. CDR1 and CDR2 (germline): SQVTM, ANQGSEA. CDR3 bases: TGCAGCGTTGTGGGGAGCTCGGGACAGGGGATCCACGAGCAGTACTTC. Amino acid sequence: CSVVGSSGQGIHEQYF.

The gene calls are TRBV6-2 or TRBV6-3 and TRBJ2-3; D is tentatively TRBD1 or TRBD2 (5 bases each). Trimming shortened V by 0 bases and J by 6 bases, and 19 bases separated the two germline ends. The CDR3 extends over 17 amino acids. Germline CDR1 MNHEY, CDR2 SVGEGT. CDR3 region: CASSYSRDRYGEDTQYF. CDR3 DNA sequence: TGTGCCAGCAGTTACTCAAGGGACCGTTACGGGGAGGATACGCAGTATTTT.

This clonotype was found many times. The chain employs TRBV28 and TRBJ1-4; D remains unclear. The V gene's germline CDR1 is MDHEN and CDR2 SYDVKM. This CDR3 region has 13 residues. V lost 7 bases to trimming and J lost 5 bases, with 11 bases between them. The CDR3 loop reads CASMGGPNEKLFF. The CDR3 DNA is TGTGCCAGCATGGGAGGGCCAAATGAAAAACTGTTTTTT.